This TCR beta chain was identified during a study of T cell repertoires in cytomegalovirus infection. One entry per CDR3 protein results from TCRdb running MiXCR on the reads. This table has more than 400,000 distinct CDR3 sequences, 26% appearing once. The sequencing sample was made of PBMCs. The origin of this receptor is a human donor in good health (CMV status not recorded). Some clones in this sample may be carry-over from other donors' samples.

As DNA, the CDR3 is TGCGCCAGCGGATTGACAGGGGGCGCGTCGACTGAAGCTTTCTTT. Protein product: CASGLTGGASTEAFF. This chain links TRBV5-1 with TRBJ1-1, with TRBD1 matching 10 bases. The germline CDR1 and CDR2 sequences are SGHRS and YFSETQ. The V gene end was trimmed by 7 bases and the J gene end by 5 bases; junction bases not matched to a gene: 11. The CDR3 spans 15 residues.